This T cell receptor beta chain was identified in a study of blood T cell repertoires in COVID-19. Germline V gene lookup returns CDR1 MDHEN and CDR2 SYDVKM. Trimming removed 7 bases at V and 0 bases at J, with 13 bases between. This CDR3 spans 15 amino acids. Using immunoSEQ multiplex PCR, the repertoire was profiled, and TCRdb retains in-frame clones only, with some absent. The sample yields under 200,000 clones, over 70% seen once. The sequenced sample consisted of PBMCs or T cells enriched from blood (not recorded which). The TCR sequence derives from a man aged 50-59 years who had recovered from COVID-19. V and J are TRBV28 and TRBJ1-5; D gene ambiguous. This CDR3 is CASMRVTYSNQPQHF. CDR3 coding DNA: TGTGCCAGCATGAGGGTAACGTATAGCAATCAGCCCCAGCATTTT.